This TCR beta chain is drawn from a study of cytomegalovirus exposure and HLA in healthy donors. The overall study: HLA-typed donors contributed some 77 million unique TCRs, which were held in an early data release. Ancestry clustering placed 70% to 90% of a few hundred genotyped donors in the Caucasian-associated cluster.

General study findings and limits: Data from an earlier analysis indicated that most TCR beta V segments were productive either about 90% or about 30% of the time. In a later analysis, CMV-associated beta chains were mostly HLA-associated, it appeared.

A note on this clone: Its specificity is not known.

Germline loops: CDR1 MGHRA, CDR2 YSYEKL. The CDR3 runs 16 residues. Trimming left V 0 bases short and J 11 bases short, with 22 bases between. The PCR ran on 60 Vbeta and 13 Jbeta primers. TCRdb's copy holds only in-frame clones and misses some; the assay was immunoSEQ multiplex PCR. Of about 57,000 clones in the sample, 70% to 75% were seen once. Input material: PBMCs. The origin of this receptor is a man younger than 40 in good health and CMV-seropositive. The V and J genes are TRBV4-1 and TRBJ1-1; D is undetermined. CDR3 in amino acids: CASSQEGKGLPPEAFF. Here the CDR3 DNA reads TGCGCCAGCAGCCAAGAAGGTAAAGGCCTCCCCCCGGAGGCTTTCTTT.